Listed below are T cell receptor beta chains from one sample, sequenced in a study of cytomegalovirus exposure and HLA in healthy donors. Assay: immunoSEQ multiplex PCR; the TCRdb copy retains only in-frame clones and omits some. This table holds about 140,000 clones, about 80% found once. The sample comprised PBMCs. These TCRs come from a middle-aged woman in good health and CMV-seronegative. The CDR3 runs from the conserved cysteine through the conserved F or W. D genes are given only for firm matches. Clone size appears in some rows only: once, few, many, or a class for an expanded clone.

TRBV9,TRBJ2-1,.,TRBD2,TGTGCCAGCAGCGTCGGGGGGAGTAGCGATGAGCAGTTCTTC,CASSVGGSSDEQFF
TRBV18,TRBJ1-4,.,.,TGTGCCAGCTCCCAACTTGCAACTAATGAAAAACTGTTTTTT,CASSQLATNEKLFF
TRBV21-1,TRBJ2-5,.,.,TGTGCCAGCAGCTGCGGGGGGGAATTTCAAGAGACCCAGTACTTC,CASSCGGEFQETQYF
TRBV2,TRBJ1-2,.,.,TGTGCCAGCAGCGTTCTACAGCAGCTATATGGCTACACCTTC,CASSVLQQLYGYTF
TRBV5-4,TRBJ2-4,few,TRBD1,TGTGCCAGCAGTCGGGACAGGGAAAACATTCAGTACTTC,CASSRDRENIQYF
TRBV27,TRBJ2-5,.,.,TGTGCCAGCAGGCCGGAGGTAGCTTCGGAGACCCAGTACTTC,CASRPEVASETQYF
TRBV6-1,TRBJ2-7,.,TRBD1,TGTGCCAGCAGTCCTGGGACAGTGTGGTCCGAGCAGTACTTC,CASSPGTVWSEQYF
TRBV10-3,TRBJ2-1,few,.,TGTGCCATCAAGATGAGACACCAGAACAATGAGCAGTTCTTC,CAIKMRHQNNEQFF
TRBV7-7,TRBJ2-7,.,.,TGTGCCAGCAGCTCCAGCGGCTCGTACGAGCAGTACTTC,CASSSSGSYEQYF
TRBV28,TRBJ2-7,.,TRBD1,TGTGCCAGCAGTTTAACAAACAACAGGGGATGGTACTTC,CASSLTNNRGWYF
TRBV28,TRBJ1-6,.,.,TGTGCCAGCAATCAACAGGGAGCCTCACCTCTCCACTTT,CASNQQGASPLHF
TRBV7-2,TRBJ2-6,.,TRBD1,TGTGCCAGCAGGCCCGGGACAGGGGTTTCTGGGGCCAACGTCCTGACTTTC,CASRPGTGVSGANVLTF
TRBV14,TRBJ2-3,.,TRBD2,TGTGCCAGCAGCCAAACCAGACTAGCGGATACGCAGTATTTT,CASSQTRLADTQYF
TRBV6-5,TRBJ1-1,.,TRBD1,TGTGCCAGCAGTCGGCCAAACAGGGGCTGGGCTGAAGCTTTCTTT,CASSRPNRGWAEAFF
TRBV5-6,TRBJ2-7,.,TRBD1,TGTGCCAGCAGTTGGAACAGGGGGTCAATCTCCTACGAGCAGTACTTC,CASSWNRGSISYEQYF
TRBV29-1,TRBJ2-1,.,.,TGCAGCGTTGCCCTAGTCTCTGGAGGTGAGCAGTTCTTC,CSVALVSGGEQFF
TRBV6-6,TRBJ2-7,.,.,TGTGCCAGCAGTGGGGGGTTTAGAGAGCAGTACTTC,CASSGGFREQYF
TRBV27,TRBJ2-3,.,TRBD2,TGTGCCAGCAGCTCGACTAGCGGCAGGGGAGATACGCAGTATTTT,CASSSTSGRGDTQYF
TRBV28,TRBJ1-2,.,.,TGTGCCAGCAGTCTAGAGACCCATGGCTACACCTTC,CASSLETHGYTF
TRBV7-9,TRBJ2-7,.,TRBD1,TGTTCCAGCAGCTTAAATCAGGGGGCAGGGGAGCAGTACTTC,CSSSLNQGAGEQYF
TRBV7-9,TRBJ2-1,.,.,TGTGCCAGCAGCTTAATGGCAATCCGGACAGGGAGGGGGGAGCAGTTCTTC,CASSLMAIRTGRGEQFF
TRBV4-1,TRBJ1-6,.,.,TGCGCCAGCAGCCAGAACAGATATAATTCACCCCTCCACTTT,CASSQNRYNSPLHF
TRBV5-1,TRBJ2-5,.,.,TGCGCCAGCAGCTTCGACTTTTCCCAGACCCAGTACTTC,CASSFDFSQTQYF
TRBV7-9,TRBJ2-3,.,.,TGTGCCAGCAGCTTCGAAAGGGAGGCGGATACGCAGTATTTT,CASSFEREADTQYF
TRBV5-6,TRBJ2-6,once,.,TGTGCCAGCAGCCTGGCGGGGGCCAACGTCCTGACTTTC,CASSLAGANVLTF
TRBV6-5,TRBJ2-7,.,.,TGTGCCAGCAGTTACGGGCACGAGCAGTACTTC,CASSYGHEQYF
TRBV11-2,TRBJ2-1,.,.,TGTGCCAGCAGCTTAGATCGTGGGGCAATGGAGCAGTTCTTC,CASSLDRGAMEQFF
TRBV5-1,TRBJ2-1,once,.,TGCGCCAGCAGCCAGCTTTTAGAGGAACAGTTCTTC,CASSQLLEEQFF
TRBV2,TRBJ2-5,.,TRBD1,TGTGCCAGCAGTGGCACAGGGGCTTCCCCAGAGACCCAGTACTTC,CASSGTGASPETQYF
TRBV19,TRBJ1-2,.,.,TGTGCCAGTAGTCTCGGACAGACAAATGGCTACACCTTC,CASSLGQTNGYTF
TRBV28,TRBJ1-5,.,.,TGTGCCAGCAGCCAGGGGCGGGTTGCGCAGCCCCAGCATTTT,CASSQGRVAQPQHF
TRBV7-8,TRBJ1-4,.,TRBD1,TGTGCCAGCAGCTTAGTTACAGGGGAAAATGAAAAACTGTTTTTT,CASSLVTGENEKLFF
TRBV29-1,TRBJ2-1,.,TRBD1,TGCAGCGCCGGACAGGGGGCCATCTACAATGAGCAGTTCTTC,CSAGQGAIYNEQFF
TRBV7-9,TRBJ1-2,.,.,TGTGCCAGCAGCATACAGGGATTTGGTCTTGGCTACACCTTC,CASSIQGFGLGYTF
TRBV9,TRBJ1-2,once,.,TGTGCCAGCAGCGTAGCAGAGCGGGGCTACACCTTC,CASSVAERGYTF
TRBV7-3,TRBJ2-5,.,.,TGTGCCAGCAGCTTACGGTCAGGGTTGATAGAGACCCAGTACTTC,CASSLRSGLIETQYF